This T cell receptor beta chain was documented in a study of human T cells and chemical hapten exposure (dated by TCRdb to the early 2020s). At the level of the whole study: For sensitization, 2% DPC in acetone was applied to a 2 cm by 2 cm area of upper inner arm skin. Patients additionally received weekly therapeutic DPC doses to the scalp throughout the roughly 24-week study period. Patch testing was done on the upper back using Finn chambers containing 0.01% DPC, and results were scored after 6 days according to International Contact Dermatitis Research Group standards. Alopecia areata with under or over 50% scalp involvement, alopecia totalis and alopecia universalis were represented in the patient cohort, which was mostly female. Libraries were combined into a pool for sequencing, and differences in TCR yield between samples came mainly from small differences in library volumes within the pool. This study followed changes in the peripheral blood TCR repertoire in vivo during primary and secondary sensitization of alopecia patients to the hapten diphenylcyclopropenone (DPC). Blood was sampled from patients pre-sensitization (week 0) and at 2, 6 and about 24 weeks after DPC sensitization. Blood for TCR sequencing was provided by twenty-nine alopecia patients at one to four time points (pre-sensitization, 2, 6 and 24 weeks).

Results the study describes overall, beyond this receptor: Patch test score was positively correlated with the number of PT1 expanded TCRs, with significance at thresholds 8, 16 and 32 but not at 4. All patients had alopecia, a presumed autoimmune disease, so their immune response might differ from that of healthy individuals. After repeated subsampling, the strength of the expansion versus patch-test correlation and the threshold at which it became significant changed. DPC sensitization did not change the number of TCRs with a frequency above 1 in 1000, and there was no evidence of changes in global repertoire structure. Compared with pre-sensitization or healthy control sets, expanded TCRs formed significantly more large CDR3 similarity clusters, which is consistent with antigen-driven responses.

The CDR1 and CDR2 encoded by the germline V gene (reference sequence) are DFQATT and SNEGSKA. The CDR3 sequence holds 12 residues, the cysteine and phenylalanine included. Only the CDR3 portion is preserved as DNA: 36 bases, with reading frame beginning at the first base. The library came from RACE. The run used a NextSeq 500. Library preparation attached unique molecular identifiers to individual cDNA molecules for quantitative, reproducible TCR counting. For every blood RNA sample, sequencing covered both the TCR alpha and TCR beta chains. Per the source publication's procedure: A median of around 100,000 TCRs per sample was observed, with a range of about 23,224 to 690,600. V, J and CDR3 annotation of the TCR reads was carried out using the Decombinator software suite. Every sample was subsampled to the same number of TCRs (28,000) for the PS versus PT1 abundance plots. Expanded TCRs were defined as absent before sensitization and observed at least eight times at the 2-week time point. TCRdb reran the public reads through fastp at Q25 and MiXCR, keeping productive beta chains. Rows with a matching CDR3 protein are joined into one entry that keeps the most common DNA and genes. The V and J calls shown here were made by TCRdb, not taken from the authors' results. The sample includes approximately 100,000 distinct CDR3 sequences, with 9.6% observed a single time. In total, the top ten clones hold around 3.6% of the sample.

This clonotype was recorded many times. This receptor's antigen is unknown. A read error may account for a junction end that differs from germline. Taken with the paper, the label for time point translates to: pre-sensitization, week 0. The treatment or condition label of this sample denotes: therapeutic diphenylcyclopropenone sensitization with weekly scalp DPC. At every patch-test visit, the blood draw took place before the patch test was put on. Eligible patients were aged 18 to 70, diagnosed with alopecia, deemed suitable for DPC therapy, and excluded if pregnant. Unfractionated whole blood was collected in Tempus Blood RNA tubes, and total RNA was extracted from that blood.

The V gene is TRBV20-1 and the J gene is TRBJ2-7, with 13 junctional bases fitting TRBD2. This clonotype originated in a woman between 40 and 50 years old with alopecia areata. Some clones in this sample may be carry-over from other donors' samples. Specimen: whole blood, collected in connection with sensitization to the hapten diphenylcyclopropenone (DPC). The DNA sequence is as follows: TGCAGTGCCGAGGGACTAGCGGGGACGTCTGACTTC. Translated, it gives CSAEGLAGTSDF.